This T cell receptor (beta chain) was captured by sequencing in a study of response to subunit inactivated influenza vaccine. This clonotype turned up a few times. TCRdb recomputed calls from the RT-PCR reads with MiXCR, one row per CDR3 protein. The sample consists of hundreds of thousands of distinct CDR3 sequences, approximately 17% of them appearing once. This CDR3 has 15 residues. V lost 3 bases, J lost 3 bases, and 5 bases stayed unmatched. Germline values: CDR1 SGHTA, CDR2 FQGNSA. The sequencing used PBMCs from blood, collected more than 4 days after vaccination. V and J are TRBV7-2 and TRBJ2-7; 10 bases match TRBD1. The TCR comes from a man over 45 who received an inactivated influenza vaccine. The CDR3 DNA follows: TGTGCCAGCAGCTTGAGGGACAGGGGACACTACGAGCAGTACTTC. Encoded protein: CASSLRDRGHYEQYF. Full variable domain (remainder filled in from reference TRBV7-2 and TRBJ2-7): GAGVSQSPSNKVTEKGKDVELRCDPISGHTALYWYRQSLGQGLEFLIYFQGNSAPDKSGLPSDRFSAERTGGSVSTLTIQRTQQEDSAVYLCASSLRDRGHYEQYFGPGTRLTVT.